This is a list of T cell receptor beta chains from one sample in a study of T cell responses to AZD1222 COVID-19 vaccine. This table comes from immunoSEQ multiplex PCR, and its TCRdb copy is limited to in-frame clones, with some not included. Counted here are 90,000 to 100,000 clones, almost 90% occurring once; the ten biggest clones make up about 17%. The sequencing used peripheral blood, collected 28 days after the second AZD1222 dose. The receptor set was obtained from an adult who received the AZD1222 COVID-19 vaccine. CDR3s include the opening cysteine and the closing phenylalanine or tryptophan. The D gene is left open where the match is weak. Rows may omit the clone size; those that give it use once, few, many or a size class.

abundance | d_gene | j_gene | v_gene | CDR3aa | CDR3nt
. | TRBD1 | TRBJ1-1 | TRBV7-8 | CASSSDRGLTEAFF | TGTGCCAGCAGCTCGGACAGGGGGCTCACTGAAGCTTTCTTT
. | TRBD2 | TRBJ2-7 | TRBV28 | CASSGRAGYEQYF | TGTGCCAGCAGCGGGAGGGCCGGGTACGAGCAGTACTTC
. | TRBD1 | TRBJ1-1 | TRBV10-2 | CASSTGQGRTEAFF | TGCGCCAGCAGTACTGGACAGGGGAGGACTGAAGCTTTCTTT
. | TRBD1 | TRBJ1-4 | TRBV5-1 | CASSYGQGVANEKLFF | TGCGCCAGCAGCTACGGACAGGGGGTTGCTAATGAAAAACTGTTTTTT
. | . | TRBJ2-3 | TRBV5-4 | CASSPQNDRRSTDTQYF | TGTGCCAGCAGCCCACAAAATGACAGACGAAGCACAGATACGCAGTATTTT
. | . | TRBJ1-1 | TRBV5-6 | CASSWATASAAEAFF | TGTGCCAGCAGCTGGGCGACAGCCTCTGCGGCTGAAGCTTTCTTT
. | TRBD2 | TRBJ2-7 | TRBV4-1 | CASSRTSGSDEQYF | TGCGCCAGCAGCCGAACTAGCGGGAGTGACGAGCAGTACTTC
. | . | TRBJ1-3 | TRBV6-5 | CASRPGGGADTIYF | TGTGCCAGCAGGCCCGGGGGAGGGGCTGACACCATATATTTT
few | . | TRBJ2-7 | TRBV20-1 | CSAARPVEQYF | TGCAGTGCTGCCCGCCCCGTCGAGCAGTACTTC
. | TRBD1 | TRBJ2-1 | TRBV10-3 | CAISEVDRVSYNEQFF | TGTGCCATCAGTGAGGTAGACAGGGTCTCCTACAATGAGCAGTTCTTC
. | . | TRBJ2-7 | TRBV9 | CASSPRDGNSYEQYF | TGTGCCAGCAGCCCACGGGACGGCAACTCCTACGAGCAGTACTTC
. | . | TRBJ1-2 | TRBV10-2 | CATSDGRGVYGYTF | TGCGCCACCAGCGATGGGCGCGGAGTCTATGGCTACACCTTC
. | TRBD1 | TRBJ2-7 | TRBV4-2 | CASSQAGDRAPYEQYF | TGTGCCAGCAGCCAGGCCGGGGACAGGGCCCCCTACGAGCAGTACTTC
. | . | TRBJ2-1 | TRBV11-2 | CASSPRRIQTDEQFF | TGTGCCAGCAGCCCAAGGCGGATACAGACTGATGAGCAGTTCTTC
few | . | TRBJ2-7 | TRBV30 | CAWERVDAGQYF | TGTGCCTGGGAGAGGGTGGATGCAGGGCAGTACTTC
. | . | TRBJ1-4 | TRBV18 | CASSPSATNEKLFF | TGTGCCAGCTCACCGTCTGCAACTAATGAAAAACTGTTTTTT
. | . | TRBJ1-4 | TRBV18 | CASSIGELFF | TGTGCCAGCTCAATCGGAGAACTGTTTTTT
. | . | TRBJ1-2 | TRBV19 | CASRPGAGFHGYTF | TGTGCCAGTAGGCCGGGAGCGGGGTTCCATGGCTACACCTTC
. | TRBD2 | TRBJ2-1 | TRBV4-2 | CASSNNAGRGGGNEQFF | TGTGCCAGCAGCAACAACGCCGGGAGGGGCGGTGGCAATGAGCAGTTCTTC
. | . | TRBJ2-7 | TRBV19 | CASSIMPGDSYEQYF | TGTGCCAGTAGTATTATGCCAGGAGACTCCTACGAGCAGTACTTC
. | . | TRBJ1-2 | TRBV6-1 | CASSKGVVGASYGYTF | TGTGCCAGCAGTAAAGGGGTAGTTGGTGCCTCCTATGGCTACACCTTC
. | . | TRBJ1-3 | TRBV30 | CAWSGPYGGRGNTIYF | TGTGCCTGGAGTGGTCCATATGGGGGCAGAGGAAACACCATATATTTT
. | . | TRBJ1-5 | TRBV30 | CAWSVTDNQPQHF | TGTGCCTGGAGTGTAACAGATAATCAGCCCCAGCATTTT
. | . | TRBJ2-3 | TRBV21-1 | CARISRGITDTQYF | TGTGCCAGAATTTCGCGGGGGATCACAGATACGCAGTATTTT
. | TRBD2 | TRBJ2-7 | TRBV6-5 | CASSFQRGAYEQYF | TGTGCCAGCAGCTTTCAGCGGGGGGCCTACGAGCAGTACTTC
. | TRBD1 | TRBJ2-7 | TRBV19 | CASSAQGESYEQYF | TGTGCCAGTAGTGCCCAGGGGGAATCCTACGAGCAGTACTTC
few | TRBD1 | TRBJ2-1 | TRBV5-6 | CASSLAGQSSYNEQFF | TGTGCCAGCAGCTTGGCGGGACAGAGCTCCTACAATGAGCAGTTCTTC
once | . | TRBJ2-1 | TRBV15 | CATSRRSVNEQFF | TGTGCCACCAGCCGACGCTCAGTCAATGAGCAGTTCTTC
. | . | TRBJ1-2 | TRBV23-1 | CASSHSDPGHLNYGYTF | TGCGCCAGCAGTCATTCGGACCCGGGACACCTTAACTATGGCTACACCTTC
. | . | TRBJ1-6 | TRBV28 | CASRLGLNNSPLHF | TGTGCCAGCAGATTGGGCCTAAATAATTCACCCCTCCACTTT
. | . | TRBJ2-7 | TRBV11-3 | CASSLTEGHEQYF | TGTGCCAGCAGCTTAACGGAGGGGCACGAGCAGTACTTC
. | . | TRBJ1-2 | TRBV15 | CATSRARQVQNYGYTF | TGTGCCACCAGCAGAGCAAGGCAGGTCCAAAACTATGGCTACACCTTC
. | . | TRBJ2-1 | TRBV7-2 | CASSLQSQDNEQFF | TGTGCCAGCAGCTTACAGTCCCAGGACAATGAGCAGTTCTTC
. | TRBD2 | TRBJ2-1 | TRBV7-9 | CASSPLAGVSNEQFF | TGTGCCAGCAGCCCCCTAGCGGGAGTAAGTAATGAGCAGTTCTTC
. | . | TRBJ1-5 | TRBV19 | CASSIDEVAQPQHF | TGTGCCAGTAGTATCGATGAGGTTGCTCAGCCCCAGCATTTT
. | . | TRBJ2-1 | TRBV19 | CASSSVWERTTVEQFF | TGTGCCAGTAGTTCGGTGTGGGAGAGGACCACGGTCGAGCAGTTCTTC
. | . | TRBJ1-1 | TRBV4-2 | CASSQDHRGGRNTEAFF | TGTGCCAGCAGCCAAGATCACCGCGGTGGACGGAACACTGAAGCTTTCTTT
. | TRBD2 | TRBJ2-7 | TRBV7-3 | CASSLEAGGSEQYF | TGTGCCAGCAGCTTAGAAGCGGGAGGGTCCGAGCAGTACTTC
. | TRBD2 | TRBJ2-1 | TRBV30 | CAWTQGTSSYDEQFF | TGTGCCTGGACCCAGGGGACTAGCTCTTACGATGAGCAGTTCTTC
. | . | TRBJ1-1 | TRBV7-9 | CASSFPGESMKAEAFF | TGTGCCAGCAGCTTCCCAGGAGAGTCTATGAAGGCTGAAGCTTTCTTT
. | TRBD2 | TRBJ2-3 | TRBV28 | CASSLGTSGADTQYF | TGTGCCAGCAGTTTAGGGACTAGCGGGGCAGATACGCAGTATTTT
. | . | TRBJ1-2 | TRBV25-1 | CASSDLRVEGVYGYTF | TGTGCCAGCAGTGATCTAAGGGTAGAAGGGGTCTATGGCTACACCTTC
once | TRBD2 | TRBJ2-2 | TRBV19 | CASSIATSGKNTGELFF | TGTGCCAGTAGTATCGCGACTAGCGGGAAAAACACCGGGGAGCTGTTTTTT
. | . | TRBJ1-1 | TRBV24-1 | CATSPFMNTEAFF | TGTGCCACCAGTCCGTTCATGAACACTGAAGCTTTCTTT
. | . | TRBJ1-6 | TRBV6-5 | CASRETNNSPLHF | TGTGCCAGCCGGGAGACAAATAATTCACCCCTCCACTTT
. | . | TRBJ2-1 | TRBV28 | CASSFMVGYNEQFF | TGTGCCAGCAGTTTTATGGTCGGCTACAATGAGCAGTTCTTC
. | . | TRBJ1-5 | TRBV18 | CASSSQGQVSNQPQHF | TGTGCCAGCTCATCCCAAGGACAAGTTAGCAATCAGCCCCAGCATTTT
. | . | TRBJ1-5 | TRBV6-5 | CASGLMWPQHF | TGTGCCAGCGGATTGATGTGGCCCCAGCATTTT
. | TRBD1 | TRBJ1-2 | TRBV9 | CASAGQIYGYTF | TGTGCCAGTGCGGGACAGATTTATGGCTACACCTTC
. | TRBD1 | TRBJ1-2 | TRBV25-1 | CASSESRTGYGYTF | TGTGCCAGCAGTGAATCAAGGACAGGATACGGCTACACCTTC
. | TRBD2 | TRBJ2-3 | TRBV30 | CAWSGDPREGSDTQYF | TGTGCCTGGAGTGGGGACCCCAGGGAGGGCTCAGATACGCAGTATTTT
. | TRBD1 | TRBJ2-2 | TRBV6-5 | CASRTGTGDIGELFF | TGTGCCAGCAGGACCGGGACAGGGGACATTGGGGAGCTGTTTTTT
. | . | TRBJ1-1 | TRBV5-6 | CASSRPTGRAEAFF | TGTGCCAGCAGCAGACCTACAGGGCGCGCTGAAGCTTTCTTT
. | . | TRBJ1-4 | TRBV4-1 | CASSQVKGAGRKLFF | TGCGCCAGCAGCCAAGTTAAAGGGGCCGGGAGGAAACTGTTTTTT
. | . | TRBJ1-2 | TRBV6-1 | CASSEPWDHYGYTF | TGTGCCAGCAGTGAACCCTGGGACCACTATGGCTACACCTTC
. | . | TRBJ2-5 | TRBV3-1/TRBV3-2 | CASSQARVSAQYF | TGTGCCAGCAGCCAAGCTAGGGTATCGGCCCAGTACTTC
. | TRBD1 | TRBJ2-3 | TRBV7-9 | CASSSGTGPATDTQYF | TGTGCCAGCAGCTCCGGGACAGGGCCCGCCACAGATACGCAGTATTTT
. | . | TRBJ2-3 | TRBV9 | CASSPRQRTDTQYF | TGTGCCAGCAGCCCCCGCCAGCGCACAGATACGCAGTATTTT
. | . | TRBJ2-3 | TRBV6-5 | CTAGGGRGTDTQYF | TGTACCGCAGGGGGGGGAAGGGGCACAGATACGCAGTATTTT
once | . | TRBJ1-1 | TRBV19 | CARSGNTEAFF | TGTGCCAGATCAGGGAACACTGAAGCTTTCTTT